Shown below are 18 T cell receptor beta chains from a single sample sequenced in a study of CD8 T cells in Susac syndrome. RNA was extracted with the RNeasy kit, and a quantity of about 0.45 to 1 ug was reverse transcribed using random hexamers. One entry per CDR3 protein, called by TCRdb with MiXCR from the immunoSEQ multiplex PCR reads. The table records some 400,000 distinct CDR3 sequences, 85% of them present only once. The sample comprised CD8+ T cells from PBMCs. The source of these receptors is a human donor with multiple sclerosis.

This clonotype was seen once. The chain carries TRBV6-5 and TRBJ1-1; D possibly corresponds to TRBD1 (6 bases). The CDR3 covers 14 residues. In germline, CDR1 is MNHEY, CDR2 SVGAGI. The germline V and J ends were trimmed by 0 bases and 5 bases, with 10 bases remaining between them. This CDR3 is CASSYSRGWTEAFF. The CDR3 nucleotides are TGTGCCAGCAGTTACTCCAGGGGTTGGACTGAAGCTTTCTTT.

The count of this clonotype is one. The CDR3 DNA sequence: TGCGCCAGCAGCTTTGGTCCGGGACAGGGAAGGATATTTGACTATGGCTACACCTTC. It codes for CASSFGPGQGRIFDYGYTF. The rearrangement uses TRBV5-1 and TRBJ1-2; 9 nucleotides agree with TRBD1. The CDR3 runs to 19 residues. V dropped 2 bases and J dropped 3; count of bases not matched to a gene: 17. Germline CDR1 and CDR2: SGHRS and YFSETQ.

The chain is built from TRBV12-3 or TRBV12-4 and TRBJ1-2; D is undetermined. CDR3 size: 14 residues. Trimming stripped 5 bases from V and 8 bases from J, with 18 bases between. Here the CDR3 DNA reads TGTGCCAGCAGTGGTATCAGCTTTTCTAAGGGCTACACCTTC. Translation gives CASSGISFSKGYTF.

The gene calls are TRBV20-1 and TRBJ2-1; D gene ambiguous. From germline, CDR1 is DFQATT and CDR2 SNEGSKA (reference sequence). CDR3 length equals 14 residues. V lost 6 bases and J 7 bases, leaving 19 bases between the germline ends. The CDR3 nucleotides are TGCAGTGCCCGCCTCAACCCCTTAGGGAATGAGCAGTTCTTC. This codes for CSARLNPLGNEQFF.

The CDR3 nucleotides are TGTGCCAGCAGCCCGGGCGGGTGGTTAGAAGATACGCAGTATTTT. Translating it yields CASSPGGWLEDTQYF. V is TRBV6-1 and J is TRBJ2-3; the D gene is possibly TRBD2 (5 bases). This CDR3 contains 15 residues. Germline V gives CDR1 MNHNS, CDR2 SASEGT. Trimming removed 6 bases from V and 5 bases from J, with 18 bases in between.

The chain couples TRBV28 to TRBJ1-3; D is unresolved. This CDR3 comprises 14 residues. Per germline, CDR1 MDHEN and CDR2 SYDVKM. V lost 6 bases and J 4 bases, leaving 13 bases between the germline ends. The CDR3 DNA reads TGTGCCAGCAGCGGACCCCCGACGGGAAACACCATATATTTT. Its protein product is CASSGPPTGNTIYF.

This clonotype was counted only a few times. The chain combines TRBV6-1 with TRBJ2-5; tentative D call: TRBD1 (5 bases). Germline V CDR1 and CDR2: MNHNS, SASEGT. Trimming left V 8 bases short and J 3 bases short, with 10 bases between. The CDR3 is 12 amino acids. CDR3 coding DNA: TGTGCCAGCCGGACATTCAAAGAGACCCAGTACTTC. Translating gives CASRTFKETQYF.

This chain joins TRBV29-1 and TRBJ1-1, with D unclear. This CDR3 is 17 amino acids long. The V gene's germline CDR1 is SQVTM and CDR2 ANQGSEA. Between the trimmed V and J ends, which lost 1 base and 4 bases, there was a span of 22 bases. For the CDR3, the DNA is TGCAGCGTTGAAGGTGCCTCGGACCCAAGTCTTTTCACTGAAGCTTTCTTT. Translating it yields CSVEGASDPSLFTEAFF.

The rearrangement joins TRBV5-4 to TRBJ2-2; D remains ambiguous. The CDR3 length is 15 residues. Trimming removed 0 bases from V and 4 bases from J, with 10 bases in between. Germline values: CDR1 SGHNT, CDR2 YYREEE (reference sequence). The CDR3 is CASSLGLPGTGELFF. The CDR3 DNA is TGTGCCAGCAGCTTGGGACTGCCTGGCACCGGGGAGCTGTTTTTT. Full variable domain (rest looked up from reference TRBV5-4 and TRBJ2-2): ETGVTQSPTHLIKTRGQQVTLRCSSQSGHNTVSWYQQALGQGPQFIFQYYREEENGRGNFPPRFSGLQFPNYSSELNVNALELDDSALYLCASSLGLPGTGELFFGEGSRLTVL.

This chain's CDR3 is CASSPLGTSGYNEQFF. The CDR3 region has the DNA TGTGCCAGCAGCCCTCTGGGGACTAGCGGTTACAATGAGCAGTTCTTC. V and J are TRBV7-6 and TRBJ2-1; TRBD2 matches 11 bases. V lost 5 bases and J lost 4; bases outside the gene matches: 7. CDR3 length: 16 amino acids. Germline V gene data show CDR1 as SGHVS and CDR2 as FNYEAQ. Full variable domain (rest looked up from reference TRBV7-6 and TRBJ2-1): GAGVSQSPRYKVTKRGQDVALRCDPISGHVSLYWYRQALGQGPEFLTYFNYEAQQDKSGLPNDRFSAERPEGSISTLTIQRTEQRDSAMYRCASSPLGTSGYNEQFFGPGTRLTVL.

This clonotype was recorded only once. The gene calls are TRBV4-1 and TRBJ2-1; TRBD2 matches at 7 bases. V dropped 7 bases and J dropped 1; count of bases not matched to a gene: 10. Germline lookup yields CDR1 MGHRA and CDR2 YSYEKL. This CDR3 contains 16 residues. CDR3 protein: CASKNWGGGSYNEQFF. In nucleotides, the CDR3 is TGCGCCAGCAAAAACTGGGGGGGTGGGTCCTACAATGAGCAGTTCTTC.

The chain uses TRBV4-1 and TRBJ1-1; no clear D. The CDR3 consists of 16 residues. Per the germline V gene, CDR1 is MGHRA and CDR2 is YSYEKL. V was shortened by 0 bases and J by 1 base, with 12 bases between the two germline ends. For the CDR3, the DNA is TGCGCCAGCAGCCAAGAGTGGGGAACGGAGAACACTGAAGCTTTCTTT. This codes for CASSQEWGTENTEAFF.

J is TRBJ2-1 and V is TRBV20-1; TRBD2 aligns across 8 bases. Germline V gene data show CDR1 as DFQATT and CDR2 as SNEGSKA (reference sequence). The trim removed 2 bases at V and 4 bases at J, leaving 4 bases unmatched. The CDR3 extends over 14 amino acids. The CDR3 coding sequence is TGCAGTGCTAGACAGCGGGAGAATTACAATGAGCAGTTCTTC. Its translation: CSARQRENYNEQFF.

This chain uses TRBV5-6 with TRBJ2-6; D possibly corresponds to TRBD1 (6 bases). Trimming removed 7 bases at V and 4 bases at J, with 12 bases between. The length of the CDR3 is 14 residues. The V gene's germline CDR1 is SGHDT and CDR2 YYEEEE. CDR3 residues: CASGMGAGANVLTF. CDR3 nucleotide sequence: TGTGCCAGCGGAATGGGGGCCGGGGCCAACGTCCTGACTTTC.

The DNA of the CDR3 is TGTGCCACCAGCTCGGACAGGAACTACGAGCAGTACTTC. This codes for CATSSDRNYEQYF. The chain is built from TRBV15 and TRBJ2-7; the match to TRBD1 covers 7 bases. The CDR3 runs to 13 residues. V lost 5 bases to trimming and J lost 3 bases; unmatched junction nucleotides: 4. In germline, CDR1 is LNHNV, CDR2 YYDKDF (reference sequence).

This clonotype was observed once. The chain links TRBV29-1 to TRBJ1-1; D remains ambiguous. Deletions cut 4 bases from V and 3 bases from J, with 9 bases between. Germline V gives CDR1 SQVTM, CDR2 ANQGSEA. This CDR3 has 12 amino acids. The CDR3 nucleotides read TGCAGCGTTGGGATGGTGGACACTGAAGCTTTCTTT. Encoded protein: CSVGMVDTEAFF.

This chain uses TRBV20-1 with TRBJ2-2; unclear D gene. The V end was cut by 1 base, the J end by 1 base, with 4 bases between. CDR3 length: 13 residues. Germline V gene sequence: CDR1 DFQATT, CDR2 SNEGSKA (reference sequence). The CDR3 nucleotides read TGCAGTGCTAGAGGACAGAACACCGGGGAGCTGTTTTTT. As protein: CSARGQNTGELFF.

This clonotype was counted a single time. This sequence joins TRBV10-3 and TRBJ2-2, with 15 bases identical to TRBD2. Per germline, CDR1 ENHRY and CDR2 SYGVKD. Unmatched junction bases numbered 10, after V lost 2 bases and J lost 3 bases. The CDR3 extends over 20 amino acids. The CDR3 nucleotides are TGTGCCATCAGTGAGCTCTCTCCCGGGACTAGCGGGAGGTACACCGGGGAGCTGTTTTTT. Translation: CAISELSPGTSGRYTGELFF.